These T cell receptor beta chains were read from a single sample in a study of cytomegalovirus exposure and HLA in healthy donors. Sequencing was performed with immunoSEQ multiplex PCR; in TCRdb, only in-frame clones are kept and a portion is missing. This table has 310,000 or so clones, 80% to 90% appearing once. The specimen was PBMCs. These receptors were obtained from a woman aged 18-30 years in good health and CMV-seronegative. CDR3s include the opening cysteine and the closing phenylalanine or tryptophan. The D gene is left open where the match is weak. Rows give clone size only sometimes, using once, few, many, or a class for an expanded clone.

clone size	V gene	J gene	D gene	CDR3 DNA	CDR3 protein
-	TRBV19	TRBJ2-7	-	TGTGCCAGTAGTATGGGCCCGGACTACGAGCAGTACTTC	CASSMGPDYEQYF
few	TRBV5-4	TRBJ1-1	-	TGTGCCAGCAGCTTTCAGGGGAGAAGCACTGAAGCTTTCTTT	CASSFQGRSTEAFF
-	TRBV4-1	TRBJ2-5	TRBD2	TGCGCCAGCAGCCAAGGGACTAGCGGGGGAAAAGAGACCCAGTACTTC	CASSQGTSGGKETQYF
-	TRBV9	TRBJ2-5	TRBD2	TGTGCCAGCAGCCTCGCCTTAGCGGGGGGCGGTCAAGAGACCCAGTACTTC	CASSLALAGGGQETQYF
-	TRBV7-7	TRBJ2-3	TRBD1	TGTGCTAGCAGCCAAAGGACAGGGGATGGTGCGCAGTATTTT	CASSQRTGDGAQYF
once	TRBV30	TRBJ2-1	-	TGTGCCTGGCGCCAAGGGGTCTACAATGAGCAGTTCTTC	CAWRQGVYNEQFF
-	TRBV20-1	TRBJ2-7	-	TGCAGTGCTAGGACACCCTACGAGCAGTACTTC	CSARTPYEQYF
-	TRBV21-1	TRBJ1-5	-	TGTGCCACCACAGGGAGCTACGACAGGGGGCTAAGAAGCAATCAGCCCCAGCATTTT	CATTGSYDRGLRSNQPQHF
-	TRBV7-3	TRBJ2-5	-	TGTGCCAGCAGCTTAGGTAGTACGGAGACCCAGTACTTC	CASSLGSTETQYF
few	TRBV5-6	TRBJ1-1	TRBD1	TGTGCCAGCAGCGCCGACAGGGGGCTTACATCTGAAGCTTTCTTT	CASSADRGLTSEAFF
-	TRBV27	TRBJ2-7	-	TGTGCCAGCAGTTTGGGGGGGCGTCTGGGTGAGCAGTACTTC	CASSLGGRLGEQYF
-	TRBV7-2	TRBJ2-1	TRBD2	TGTGCCAGCAGCTTCCGAGGGCTAGCGGGGGGGGGAAATGAGCAGTTCTTC	CASSFRGLAGGGNEQFF
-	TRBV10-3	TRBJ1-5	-	TGTGCCATCAGTGTGGGGGGGCAGAGCAATCAGCCCCAGCATTTT	CAISVGGQSNQPQHF
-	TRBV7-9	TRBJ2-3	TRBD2	TGTGCCAGCAGCCATAGCGGGGCGGAAGATACGCAGTATTTT	CASSHSGAEDTQYF
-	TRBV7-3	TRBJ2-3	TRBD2	TGTGCCAGCAGCTTCAGCGGGGACTACACAGATACGCAGTATTTT	CASSFSGDYTDTQYF
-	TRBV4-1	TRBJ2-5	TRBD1	TGCGCCAGCAGTCGGACAGGGCTACAAGAGACCCAGTACTTC	CASSRTGLQETQYF
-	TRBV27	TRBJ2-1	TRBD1	TGTGCCAGCAGTTTCCGACAGGGATACAACAATGAGCAGTTCTTC	CASSFRQGYNNEQFF
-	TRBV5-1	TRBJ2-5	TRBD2	TGCGCCAGCAGCTTGGGACTAGCGGGGGGGCAAGAGACCCAGTACTTC	CASSLGLAGGQETQYF
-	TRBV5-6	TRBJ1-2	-	TGTGCCAGCAGCCCAGGGGTAGGAGGCTACACCTTC	CASSPGVGGYTF
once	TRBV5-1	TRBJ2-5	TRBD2	TGCGCCAGCAGCTTGGACCTAGCGGGGGGGGAAATGAAAGAGACCCAGTACTTC	CASSLDLAGGEMKETQYF
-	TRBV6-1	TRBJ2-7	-	TGTGCCAGCATGCTGGGGGCCTACTCCTACGAGCAGTACTTC	CASMLGAYSYEQYF
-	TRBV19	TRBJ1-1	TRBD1	TGTGCCAGTAGTGCGCAGGGGGCGGGGGACACTGAAGCTTTCTTT	CASSAQGAGDTEAFF
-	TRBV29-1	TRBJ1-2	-	TGCAGCGTTGAAGACCAGGGGACCTATGGCTACACCTTC	CSVEDQGTYGYTF
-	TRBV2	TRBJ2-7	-	TGTGCCAGCACGGGGTCCTACGAGCAGTACTTC	CASTGSYEQYF
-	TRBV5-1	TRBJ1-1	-	TGCGCCAGCTCCCCCATGACAGGCACTTCGAACACTGAAGCTTTCTTT	CASSPMTGTSNTEAFF
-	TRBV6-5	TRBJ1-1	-	TGTGCCAGCAGTATACAGGGTCGAGCTTTCTTT	CASSIQGRAFF
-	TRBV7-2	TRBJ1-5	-	TGTGCCAGCAGCGAAGAGGCAGGGTTTGGCAATCAGCCCCAGCATTTT	CASSEEAGFGNQPQHF
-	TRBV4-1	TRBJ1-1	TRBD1	TGTGCCAGCAGCCAGACAGGGCTCAACACTGAAGCTTTCTTT	CASSQTGLNTEAFF
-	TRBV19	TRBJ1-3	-	TGTGCCAGTAGTATAGGCACAGGTTACTCCTCTGGAAACACCATATATTTT	CASSIGTGYSSGNTIYF
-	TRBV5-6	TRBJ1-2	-	TGTGCCAGCAGCTTCGGGGGATCTGGCTACACCTTC	CASSFGGSGYTF
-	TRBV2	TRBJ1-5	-	TGTGCCAGCAGTGAAGAGCGGTCGGTCATCGGCAATCAGCCCCAGCATTTT	CASSEERSVIGNQPQHF
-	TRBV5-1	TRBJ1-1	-	TGCGCCAGCAGCTTGGCCCCTATGAACACTGAAGCTTTCTTT	CASSLAPMNTEAFF
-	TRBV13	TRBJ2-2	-	TGTGCCAGCAGCTTCCGAGGTGGGGAGCTGTTTTTT	CASSFRGGELFF
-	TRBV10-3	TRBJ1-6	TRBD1	TGTGCCATCAGTGAGCTGGGACAGGGGGCGGGGGAGGAAAATTCACCCCTCCACTTT	CAISELGQGAGEENSPLHF
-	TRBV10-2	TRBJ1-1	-	TGCGCCAGCAGTACACAGGGACTACCGAACACTGAAGCTTTCTTT	CASSTQGLPNTEAFF
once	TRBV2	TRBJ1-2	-	TGTGCCAGCCGGACGGCGGGGGACGGTACGGCCTATGGCTACACCTTC	CASRTAGDGTAYGYTF
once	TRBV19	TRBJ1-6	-	TGTGCCAGTAGTATCCCAGGGAATTATAATTCACCCCTCCACTTT	CASSIPGNYNSPLHF
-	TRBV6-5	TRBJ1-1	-	TGTGCCAGCAGTTATAGGGGGAGCACTGAAGCTTTCTTT	CASSYRGSTEAFF
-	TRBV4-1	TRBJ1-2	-	TGCGCCAGCAGCCAAGGTAAAGGACACCCTTTACGGGGCTACACCTTC	CASSQGKGHPLRGYTF
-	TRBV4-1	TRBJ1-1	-	TGCGCCAGCAGCCCCGACCTCGCGCAGGGTGTTGAAGCTTTCTTT	CASSPDLAQGVEAFF
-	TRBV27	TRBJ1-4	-	TGTGCCAGCAGCTCCGGGGTTTTGGTTGAAAAACTGTTTTTT	CASSSGVLVEKLFF
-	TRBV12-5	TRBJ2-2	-	TGTGCTAGTGGTTTTCGGCAGGGGTACACCGGGGAGCTGTTTTTT	CASGFRQGYTGELFF
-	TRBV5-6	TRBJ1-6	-	TGTGCCAGCAGCTTGGGGGGCAGCACACCCCTCCACTTT	CASSLGGSTPLHF
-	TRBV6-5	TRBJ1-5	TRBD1	TGTGCCAGCAGCAGGACAGGGACCGGTCAGCCCCAGCATTTT	CASSRTGTGQPQHF
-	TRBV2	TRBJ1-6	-	TGTGCCAGCAGGCCCTTCTCCCGGCCCCTCCACTTT	CASRPFSRPLHF
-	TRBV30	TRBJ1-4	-	TGTGCCTGGAGTTCGTGGAGGCAGAGGAATGAAAAACTGTTTTTT	CAWSSWRQRNEKLFF
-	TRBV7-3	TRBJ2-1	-	TGTGCCAGCAGCTCTAACAATGAGCAGTTCTTC	CASSSNNEQFF
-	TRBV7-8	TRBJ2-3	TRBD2	TGTGCCAGCAGCGAGACTAGCGAGCCCACAGATACGCAGTATTTT	CASSETSEPTDTQYF
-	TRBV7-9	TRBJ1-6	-	TGTGCCAGCAGCCCCGACAGAATCGAATCACCCCTCCACTTT	CASSPDRIESPLHF
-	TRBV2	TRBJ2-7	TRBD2	TGTGCCAGCACCCGGGGACTAGCGGGGGCCAGCTCCTACGAGCAGTACTTC	CASTRGLAGASSYEQYF
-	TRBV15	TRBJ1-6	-	TGTGCCACCAGCCGGCGGGCAGACAATTCACCCCTCCACTTT	CATSRRADNSPLHF
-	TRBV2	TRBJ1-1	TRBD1	TGTGCCAGCACTCTAGAACAGGGGTCCACTGAAGCTTTCTTT	CASTLEQGSTEAFF
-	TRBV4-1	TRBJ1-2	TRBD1	TGCGCCAGCAGCCAAGAAGAGCGACCAGGGGGAGGTTCATATGGCTACACCTTC	CASSQEERPGGGSYGYTF
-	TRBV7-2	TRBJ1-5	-	TGTGCCAGCAGCCGAGGACAGCCGGGGCAGCCCCAGCATTTT	CASSRGQPGQPQHF
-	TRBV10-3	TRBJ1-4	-	TGTGCCATCAGTGAGGCAGGGGCAGAACTCTGGTTT	CAISEAGAELWF
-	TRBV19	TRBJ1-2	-	TGTGCCAGTATCGGGCAGGGGTATGGCTACACCTTC	CASIGQGYGYTF
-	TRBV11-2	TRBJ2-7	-	TGTGCCAGCAGACGCGGGAAACTCTACGAGCAGTACTTC	CASRRGKLYEQYF